This T cell receptor (beta chain) was identified in a study of T cell responses to AZD1222 COVID-19 vaccine. Notes on the study in general: Compared with day 0, the breadth and depth of the Spike-specific TCR repertoire rose significantly after two doses of AZD1222. Among those given AZD1222, only five to seven were seropositive at baseline. The CD4 TCRs associated with vaccination extended across spike and predominated at 160-218 and 743-854. Mostly white British, mostly female donors; authors suggested clonal diversity may be underestimated.

The CDR3 spans 14 residues. V lost 4 bases and J 7 bases, leaving 14 bases between the germline ends. The germline CDR1 and CDR2 sequences are LNHDA and SQIVND (reference sequence). About this clone itself: Its cognate antigen is unknown.

Profiled with immunoSEQ multiplex PCR; TCRdb holds only in-frame clones, not every one. This table has 120,000 to 150,000 clones, under 95% appearing once. The sample in question was peripheral blood, obtained on day 0 of MenACWY control vaccination. The chain carries TRBV19 and TRBJ2-4; D is uncertain. This TCR derives from an adult in good health. This chain's CDR3 is CASSKQRLGNIQYF. The CDR3 DNA reads TGTGCCAGTAGTAAACAGCGCCTCGGGAACATTCAGTACTTC.